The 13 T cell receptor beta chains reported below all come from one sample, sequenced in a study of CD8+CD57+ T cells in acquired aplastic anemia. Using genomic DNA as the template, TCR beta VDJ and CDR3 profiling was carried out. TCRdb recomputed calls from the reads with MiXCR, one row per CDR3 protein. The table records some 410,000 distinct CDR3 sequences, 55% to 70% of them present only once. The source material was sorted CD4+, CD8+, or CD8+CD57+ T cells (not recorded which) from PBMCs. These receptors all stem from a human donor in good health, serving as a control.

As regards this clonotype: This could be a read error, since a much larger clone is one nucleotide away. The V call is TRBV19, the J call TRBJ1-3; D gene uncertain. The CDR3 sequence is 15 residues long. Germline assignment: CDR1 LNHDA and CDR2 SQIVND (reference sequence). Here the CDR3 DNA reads TGTGCCAGTAGTATAGATAAGAGCTCTGGAAACACCTTATATTTT. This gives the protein CASSIDKSSGNTLYF.

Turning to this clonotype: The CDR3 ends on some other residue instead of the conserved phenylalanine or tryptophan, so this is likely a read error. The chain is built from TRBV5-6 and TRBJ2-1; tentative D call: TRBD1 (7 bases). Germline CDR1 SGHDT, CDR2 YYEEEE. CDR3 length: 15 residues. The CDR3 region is CASGGGGSSYSEQFL. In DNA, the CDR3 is TGTGCCAGCGGCGGAGGGGGCAGCTCCTACAGTGAGCAGTTCTTA.

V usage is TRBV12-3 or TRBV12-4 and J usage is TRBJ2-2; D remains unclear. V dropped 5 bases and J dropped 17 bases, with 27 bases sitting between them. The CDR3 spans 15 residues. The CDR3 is CASSLPGLAYGQYFF. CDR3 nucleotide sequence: TGTGCCAGCAGTCTACCGGGTCTGGCGTACGGGCAGTACTTTTTT.

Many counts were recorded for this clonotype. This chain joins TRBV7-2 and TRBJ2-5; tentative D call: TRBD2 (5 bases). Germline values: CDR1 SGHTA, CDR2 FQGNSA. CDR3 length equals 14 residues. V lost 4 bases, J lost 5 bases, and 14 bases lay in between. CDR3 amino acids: CASSSTGVGETQYF. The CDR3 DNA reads TGTGCCAGCAGCTCCACCGGGGTCGGGGAGACCCAGTACTTC. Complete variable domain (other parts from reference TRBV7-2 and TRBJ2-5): GAGVSQSPSNKVTEKGKDVELRCDPISGHTALYWYRQSLGQGLEFLIYFQGNSAPDKSGLPSDRFSAERTGGSVSTLTIQRTQQEDSAVYLCASSSTGVGETQYFGPGTRLLVL.

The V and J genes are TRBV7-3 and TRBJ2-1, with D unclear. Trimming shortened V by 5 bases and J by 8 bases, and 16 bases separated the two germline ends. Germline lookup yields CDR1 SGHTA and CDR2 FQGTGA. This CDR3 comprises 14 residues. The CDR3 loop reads CASSPQVCQDEQFF. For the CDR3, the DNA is TGTGCCAGCAGCCCGCAAGTATGCCAAGATGAGCAGTTCTTC.

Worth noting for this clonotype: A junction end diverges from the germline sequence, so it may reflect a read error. The CDR3, as DNA: TGTGCCAGCAGCCAAAGGGCGACAGGGGAGACCCAGTACTTC. It codes for CASSQRATGETQYF. This chain joins TRBV5-1 and TRBJ2-5, with 7 nucleotides matching TRBD1. The CDR3 is 14 residues long. Germline loops: CDR1 SGHRS, CDR2 YFSETQ.

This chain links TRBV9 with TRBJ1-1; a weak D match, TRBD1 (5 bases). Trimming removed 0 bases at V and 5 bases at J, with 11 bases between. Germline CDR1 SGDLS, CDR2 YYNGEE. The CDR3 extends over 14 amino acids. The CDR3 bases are TGTGCCAGCAGCGTAGATCAGGGTGGGACTGAAGCTTTCTTT. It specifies CASSVDQGGTEAFF.

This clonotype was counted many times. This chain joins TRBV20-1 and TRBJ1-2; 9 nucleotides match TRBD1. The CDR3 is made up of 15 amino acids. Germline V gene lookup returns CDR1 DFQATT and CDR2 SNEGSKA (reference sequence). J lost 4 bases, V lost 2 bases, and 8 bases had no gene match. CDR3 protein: CSARKQGATRYGYTF. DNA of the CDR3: TGCAGTGCTAGAAAACAGGGGGCGACCCGCTATGGCTACACCTTC.

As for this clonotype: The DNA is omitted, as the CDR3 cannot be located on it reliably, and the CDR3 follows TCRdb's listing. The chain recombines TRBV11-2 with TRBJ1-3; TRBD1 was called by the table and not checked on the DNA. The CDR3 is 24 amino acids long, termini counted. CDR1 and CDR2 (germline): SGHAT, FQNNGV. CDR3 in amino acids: CAASSQTSVYFCATCRTAGNTIYF.

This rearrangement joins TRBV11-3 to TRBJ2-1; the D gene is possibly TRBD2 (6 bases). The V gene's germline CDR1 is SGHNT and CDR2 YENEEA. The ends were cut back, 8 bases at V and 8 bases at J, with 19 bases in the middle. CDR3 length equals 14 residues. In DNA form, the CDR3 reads TGTGCCAGCGGCCGCGGGAACCTCATGGATGAGCAGTTCTTC. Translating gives CASGRGNLMDEQFF. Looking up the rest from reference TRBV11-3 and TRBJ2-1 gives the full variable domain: EAGVVQSPRYKIIEKKQPVAFWCNPISGHNTLYWYLQNLGQGPELLIRYENEEAVDDSQLPKDRFSAERLKGVDSTLKIQPAELGDSAVYLCASGRGNLMDEQFFGPGTRLTVL.

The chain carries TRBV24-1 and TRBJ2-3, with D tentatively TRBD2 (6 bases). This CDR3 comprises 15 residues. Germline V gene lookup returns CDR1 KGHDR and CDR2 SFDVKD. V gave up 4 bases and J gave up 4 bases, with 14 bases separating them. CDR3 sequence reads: CATSDARLVPDTQYF. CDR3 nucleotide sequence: TGTGCCACCAGTGACGCCCGACTAGTTCCAGATACGCAGTATTTT.

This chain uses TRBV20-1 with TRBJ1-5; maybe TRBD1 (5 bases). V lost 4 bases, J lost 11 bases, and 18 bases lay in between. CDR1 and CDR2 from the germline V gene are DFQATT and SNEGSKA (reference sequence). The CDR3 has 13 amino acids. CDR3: CSATGASRETQHF. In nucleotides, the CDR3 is TGCAGTGCTACCGGGGCTAGCCGGGAGACCCAGCATTTT.

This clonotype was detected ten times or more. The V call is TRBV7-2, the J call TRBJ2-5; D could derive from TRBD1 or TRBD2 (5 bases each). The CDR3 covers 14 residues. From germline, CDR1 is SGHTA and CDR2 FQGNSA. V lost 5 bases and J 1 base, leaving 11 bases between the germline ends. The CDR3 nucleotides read TGTGCCAGCAGCAAGGACGGGACCCAAGAGACCCAGTACTTC. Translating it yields CASSKDGTQETQYF.